The sequence of this T cell receptor (beta chain) was determined in a study of T-cell reconstitution after alpha-beta-depleted transplantation in children. Notes on the study in general: Expanded graft clones, several hundred of them, were reportedly the source of alpha-beta T cells about two months after transplant. A year post-transplant, T-cell counts and diversity derived mostly from newly produced T cells. Surviving recipient T cells and thymic progenitors accounted for the high day-60 TCRbeta diversity observed in some patients.

The CDR3 is 16 amino acids. Germline CDR1 is MNHNS and CDR2 is SASEGT. Trimming removed 1 base from V and 4 bases from J, with 16 bases in between. About this clonotype: Its specificity is unknown.

Researchers prepared the TCRbeta library using unique molecular identifiers, the study reports. TCRdb recomputed calls from the PCR reads with MiXCR, one row per CDR3 protein. The sample records around 800,000 distinct CDR3 sequences, 15% to 20% being singletons. The sequence was collected from a male patient under 18 who had a stem cell transplant for acute lymphoblastic leukemia, so the T cells may come from the graft donor. The specimen comprised PBMCs, mostly from graft donor cells, sampled 360 days after TCRalphabeta/CD19-depleted stem cell transplant. The rearrangement links TRBV6-1 to TRBJ1-1; D uncertain. In nucleotides, the CDR3 is TGTGCCAGCAGTGAAGAATTAACCCCAAGGTTCACTGAAGCTTTCTTT. This codes for CASSEELTPRFTEAFF.